This TCR beta chain derives from a study of T cell responses to AZD1222 COVID-19 vaccine. Study-wide findings and caveats: Among the donors, most were white British and more were female, and clonal diversity was possibly underestimated. Targeting of unmutated variant regions was reportedly seen in nearly half of spike-specific TCRs. The number of AZD1222 recipients seropositive at baseline was only five to seven.

Second doses that came at about 4 or about 12 weeks were put together. Assay: immunoSEQ multiplex PCR; the TCRdb copy retains only in-frame clones and omits some. This table holds around 150,000 clones, over 85% found once. This clone appeared once. The antigen remains undetermined. The germline gives CDR1 MNHEY, CDR2 SMNVEV (reference sequence). The trim removed 7 bases at V and 0 bases at J, leaving 13 bases unmatched. The CDR3 has 18 residues. This sequence originates from an adult who received the AZD1222 COVID-19 vaccine. The material sequenced was peripheral blood, taken 28 days after the second AZD1222 dose. The chain combines TRBV27 with TRBJ2-1, with 9 bases identical to TRBD1. This CDR3 reads CASTRKRDRASSYNEQFF. Here the CDR3 DNA reads TGTGCCAGCACCCGCAAGCGGGACAGGGCCTCCTCCTACAATGAGCAGTTCTTC.